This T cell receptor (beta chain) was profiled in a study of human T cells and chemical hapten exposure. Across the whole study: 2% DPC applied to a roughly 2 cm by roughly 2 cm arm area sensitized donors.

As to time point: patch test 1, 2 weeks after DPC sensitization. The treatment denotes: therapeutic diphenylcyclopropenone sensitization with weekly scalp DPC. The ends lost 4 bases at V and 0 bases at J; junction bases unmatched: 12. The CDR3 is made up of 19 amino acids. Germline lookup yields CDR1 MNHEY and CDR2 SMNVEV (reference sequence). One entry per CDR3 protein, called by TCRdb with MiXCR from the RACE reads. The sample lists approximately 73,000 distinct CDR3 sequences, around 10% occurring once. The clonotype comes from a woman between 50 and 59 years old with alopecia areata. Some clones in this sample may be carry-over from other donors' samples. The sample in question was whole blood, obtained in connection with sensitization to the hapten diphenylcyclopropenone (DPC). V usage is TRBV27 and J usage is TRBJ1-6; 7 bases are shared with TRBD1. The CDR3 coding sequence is TGTGCCAGCAGTTGGGGATCGGGACAGCTTAGCTCCTATAATTCACCCCTCCACTTT. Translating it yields CASSWGSGQLSSYNSPLHF.